A single sample gave rise to the 15 T cell receptor beta chains below, sequenced in a study of cytomegalovirus exposure and HLA in healthy donors. 60 Vbeta and 13 Jbeta primers were used in PCR. Generated by immunoSEQ multiplex PCR, the TCRdb table keeps only in-frame clones and is missing some. The repertoire holds tens of thousands of clones, with about 80% as singletons. The sequencing input was PBMCs. Source of these receptors: a male donor in good health and CMV-seronegative.

This clone has more than one count but fewer than ten. The J gene is TRBJ2-3, the V gene TRBV5-8; 9 positions agree with TRBD1. Germline CDR1 is SGHTS and CDR2 is YDEGEE. Trimming at V came to 5 bases and at J to 3 bases, leaving 10 bases not matched to a gene. The CDR3 length is 16 residues. The CDR3 sequence is CASRITPGQGTDTQYF. The CDR3 nucleotides are TGTGCCAGCAGAATCACCCCGGGACAGGGTACAGATACGCAGTATTTT.

This rearrangement joins TRBV5-6 to TRBJ2-7, with a weak D call TRBD2 (6 bases). V lost 2 bases, J lost 3 bases, and 12 bases lay in between. From germline, CDR1 is SGHDT and CDR2 YYEEEE. The CDR3 is made up of 14 amino acids. The CDR3 DNA sequence: TGTGCCAGCAGCTTCGAGGAGGGAGTCTACGAGCAGTACTTC. It codes for CASSFEEGVYEQYF.

CDR3 amino acids: CASSRDIVSGEQYF. Here the CDR3 DNA reads TGTGCCAGCAGCCGGGACATAGTGTCTGGGGAGCAGTACTTC. The chain recombines TRBV7-3 with TRBJ2-7; weak D call: TRBD1 (6 bases). The V gene's germline CDR1 is SGHTA and CDR2 FQGTGA. V was pared by 5 bases and J by 7 bases, with 18 bases between. The CDR3 runs to 14 residues.

This clone was detected only once. In nucleotides, the CDR3 is TGCGCCAGCAGCCAAGATGGGGCGCGGGGTTCACCCCTCCACTTT. Its translation is CASSQDGARGSPLHF. This sequence joins TRBV4-3 and TRBJ1-6, with D maybe TRBD1 (5 bases). This CDR3 region has 15 residues. Trimming stripped 0 bases from V and 9 bases from J, with 12 bases between. CDR1 is LGHNA, CDR2 YSLEER, per germline.

The J gene is TRBJ2-2, the V gene TRBV10-3, with D maybe TRBD1 (6 bases). V shed 7 bases and J shed 0 bases, with 9 bases lying between them. There are 14 residues in the CDR3. CDR1 and CDR2 from the germline V gene are ENHRY and SYGVKD. The CDR3 here is CAIMDRTNTGELFF. The CDR3 DNA reads TGTGCCATCATGGACAGAACGAACACCGGGGAGCTGTTTTTT.

V and J are TRBV27 and TRBJ1-2; 10 bases map to TRBD1. J was trimmed by 0 bases and V by 8 bases; bases with no gene match: 12. Per the germline V gene, CDR1 is MNHEY and CDR2 is SMNVEV (reference sequence). There are 17 residues in the CDR3. The CDR3 DNA follows: TGTGCCAGCTACCCGGGACAGGGGACTGCCTCTAACTATGGCTACACCTTC. Translation: CASYPGQGTASNYGYTF.

This clone came up a few times. The V call is TRBV11-2, the J call TRBJ2-3; 10 bases fit TRBD1. V shed 3 bases, J shed 3 bases, and the junction held 3 bases outside the gene matches. The CDR3 has 15 amino acids. Looked up from germline, CDR1 is SGHAT and CDR2 is FQNNGV. The DNA of the CDR3 is TGTGCCAGCAGCTTGAGGACAGGGGGGACAGATACGCAGTATTTT. Its translation is CASSLRTGGTDTQYF.

V usage is TRBV5-6 and J usage is TRBJ2-7; a weak D match, TRBD1 (7 bases). The CDR3 covers 14 residues. The V end lost 2 bases, the J end lost 7 bases, and 16 bases lay between the germline ends. Germline CDR1 reads SGHDT; CDR2 reads YYEEEE. The CDR3 reads CASSFTDRDFEQYF. The CDR3 nucleotides are TGTGCCAGCAGCTTCACCGACAGGGACTTTGAGCAGTACTTC.

The chain carries TRBV7-2 and TRBJ2-5, with 7 positions matching TRBD2. CDR3 size: 14 residues. Losses at the gene ends were 3 bases for V and 5 bases for J; bases not matched to a gene: 6. The germline gives CDR1 SGHTA, CDR2 FQGNSA. CDR3 residues: CASSLELASETQYF. In DNA form, the CDR3 reads TGTGCCAGCAGCTTGGAACTAGCGTCCGAGACCCAGTACTTC.

The rearrangement uses TRBV5-1 and TRBJ2-7; 8 bases are a match to TRBD2. J lost 8 bases, V lost 3 bases, and 10 bases had no gene match. CDR3 length: 14 residues. CDR1 and CDR2 from the germline V gene are SGHRS and YFSETQ. For the CDR3, the DNA is TGCGCCAGCAGCTCAGCGGGGGCCCCCAACAAGCAGTACTTC. Residues: CASSSAGAPNKQYF. The entire variable domain, with the rest obtained from reference TRBV5-1 and TRBJ2-7, is as follows: KAGVTQTPRYLIKTRGQQVTLSCSPISGHRSVSWYQQTPGQGLQFLFEYFSETQRNKGNFPGRFSGRQFSNSRSEMNVSTLELGDSALYLCASSSAGAPNKQYFGPGTRLTVT.

The chain employs TRBV28 and TRBJ2-3; 7 bases align to TRBD1. Losses at the gene ends were 5 bases for V and 4 bases for J; bases not matched to a gene: 6. The germline gives CDR1 MDHEN, CDR2 SYDVKM. This CDR3 region has 14 residues. This chain's CDR3 is CASSGGQVADTQYF. CDR3 bases: TGTGCCAGCAGTGGTGGACAGGTAGCAGATACGCAGTATTTT.

A few counts support this clone. The chain combines TRBV6-1 with TRBJ2-5; possibly TRBD1 for D (6 bases). The germline V and J ends were trimmed by 7 bases and 11 bases, with 26 bases remaining between them. The CDR3 spans 15 residues. CDR1 is MNHNS, CDR2 SASEGT, per germline. The CDR3 reads CASIFGTRPREGQYF. In DNA, the CDR3 is TGTGCCAGCATTTTCGGGACACGACCAAGAGAGGGTCAGTACTTC.

The rearrangement uses TRBV27 and TRBJ2-3; 9 nucleotides align to TRBD1. CDR3 length: 15 amino acids. The germline V gene has CDR1 MNHEY and CDR2 SMNVEV (reference sequence). V was pared by 4 bases and J by 4 bases, with 6 bases of the junction left unmatched. CDR3 sequence reads: CASSSRDRVADTQYF. The CDR3 coding sequence is TGTGCCAGCAGTTCCCGGGACAGGGTGGCAGATACGCAGTATTTT.

The chain recombines TRBV9 with TRBJ1-1; D not certain. V lost 4 bases to trimming and J lost 6 bases, with 19 bases between them. This CDR3 is 15 amino acids long. Germline assignment: CDR1 SGDLS and CDR2 YYNGEE. CDR3 amino acids: CASSKDQEVGSEAFF. DNA for the CDR3: TGTGCCAGCAGCAAAGATCAGGAGGTAGGCTCTGAAGCTTTCTTT.

The chain uses TRBV28 and TRBJ1-2; 7 bases map to TRBD1. V lost 8 bases to trimming and J lost 6 bases; unmatched junction nucleotides: 12. From germline, CDR1 is MDHEN and CDR2 SYDVKM. This CDR3 has 14 residues. CDR3 in DNA: TGTGCCAGCGTATTCGACCGGGACAGAAATGGCTACACCTTC. This encodes CASVFDRDRNGYTF.